These 32 T cell receptor beta chains came from one sample sequenced in a study of regulatory T cells in long-lasting Graves disease. The time point is: persistent/refractory GD, antithyroid drugs over 5 years with positive TRAb. The TCR library used RNA extracted from PBMCs. Construction of TCR beta libraries relied on iRepertoire HTBI primers and on Arm-PCR targeting CDR3 regions. TCRdb passed the multiplex PCR reads through MiXCR, listing each CDR3 protein once. The profile shows fewer than 400,000 distinct CDR3 sequences, roughly a fifth of them singletons. The input for sequencing was peripheral blood mononuclear cells (PBMCs), taken when the disease was refractory, from a patient treated with antithyroid drugs. These receptors were obtained from a female donor with Graves disease.

The V call is TRBV5-1, the J call TRBJ2-7; 7 bases map to TRBD2. Germline V CDR1 and CDR2: SGHRS, YFSETQ. Losses at the gene ends were 0 bases for V and 2 bases for J; bases not matched to a gene: 5. This CDR3 is 15 amino acids long. The CDR3 loop reads CASSLVSGATYEQYF. CDR3 nucleotide sequence: TGCGCCAGCAGCTTGGTGAGCGGGGCCACCTACGAGCAGTACTTC.

This clonotype was observed many times. The chain is built from TRBV12-3 or TRBV12-4 and TRBJ1-1; perhaps TRBD1 as D (5 bases). Trimming pared 2 bases from V and 0 bases from J, leaving 19 bases between. The CDR3 consists of 18 residues. In DNA form, the CDR3 reads TGTGCCAGCAGTTTACGGGGACTGGGGGGTCGGATGAACACTGAAGCTTTCTTT. This codes for CASSLRGLGGRMNTEAFF.

This clonotype was counted at least ten times. The chain uses TRBV6-5 and TRBJ2-7; a possible D gene is TRBD1 (5 bases). The CDR3 is made up of 14 amino acids. Germline values: CDR1 MNHEY, CDR2 SVGAGI. V was clipped by 3 bases and J by 5 bases, with 14 bases between them. For the CDR3, the DNA is TGTGCCAGCAGTTATATCTCAGGGATCAACGAGCAGTACTTC. This sequence encodes CASSYISGINEQYF.

This chain joins TRBV4-2 and TRBJ2-4, with no clear D. Trimming removed 1 base at V and 0 bases at J, with 10 bases between. CDR3 length equals 16 residues. Germline CDR1 LGHNA, CDR2 YNFKEQ. The CDR3 DNA sequence: TGTGCCAGCAGCCAAGGCCCCAGGATAGCCAAAAACATTCAGTACTTC. Translating it yields CASSQGPRIAKNIQYF.

In regard to this clonotype: With a much larger clone just one base away, this may be a read error. The V gene is TRBV2, the J gene TRBJ1-2; 9 bases agree with TRBD1. The CDR3 runs to 17 residues. Looked up from germline, CDR1 is SNHLY and CDR2 is FYNNEI. V shed 4 bases and J 8 bases; nucleotides not matched to a gene: 17. The CDR3 coding sequence is TGTGCCAGCAGTGCAGAGGGGGGCCCCCGGGACAGGGCGGGCTACACCTTC. Its translation: CASSAEGGPRDRAGYTF.

This clonotype has just a few counts. The chain carries TRBV7-9 and TRBJ1-2; D perhaps matches TRBD1 (6 bases). The germline V gene encodes CDR1 SEHNR and CDR2 FQNEAQ (reference sequence). The CDR3 has 14 residues. V shed 6 bases and J shed 6 bases, with 17 bases lying between them. CDR3 sequence (DNA): TGTGCCAGCAGTTACCTGGCGGGGGCGAATGGCTACACCTTC. Its translation: CASSYLAGANGYTF.

In its sample, this clonotype was seen once. A much larger clone lies one base from this, so it may be a read error. A read error is likely, as this CDR3 ends without the conserved phenylalanine or tryptophan. The chain has TRBV3-1 and TRBJ1-1; D not certain. The CDR3 loop spans 12 amino acids. The V and J ends lost 3 bases and 10 bases respectively, with 12 bases between them. The germline CDR1 and CDR2 sequences are LGHDT and YNNKEL (reference sequence). The CDR3 region has the DNA TGTGCCAGCAGCCAGAGATCGGTGAGAGCTTTCCTT. It translates to CASSQRSVRAFL.

The table lists this clonotype with many counts. The chain has TRBV28 and TRBJ2-7; D is unresolved. The CDR3 has 12 amino acids. Deletions cut 4 bases from V and 3 bases from J, with 7 bases between. CDR1 and CDR2 from the germline V gene are MDHEN and SYDVKM. CDR3 in DNA: TGTGCCAGCAGTTCGCGTCTCTACGAGCAGTACTTC. It translates to CASSSRLYEQYF.

This clonotype was observed a handful of times. The CDR3 DNA sequence: TGTGCCAGCAGCTTAGCCCCTGTCAACAGGGTTGACACTGAAGCTTTCTTT. It translates to CASSLAPVNRVDTEAFF. The rearrangement uses TRBV13 and TRBJ1-1; D is perhaps TRBD1 (6 bases). CDR1 PRHDT and CDR2 FYEKMQ come from the germline V gene (reference sequence). This CDR3 has 17 amino acids. Trimming pared 1 base from V and 3 bases from J, leaving 18 bases between.

This clonotype has at least ten counts. The rearrangement links TRBV28 to TRBJ2-5; possibly TRBD1 for D (5 bases). CDR3 size: 13 residues. Per germline, CDR1 MDHEN and CDR2 SYDVKM. V was shortened by 5 bases and J by 5 bases, with 12 bases between the two germline ends. CDR3 region: CASSDSHPETQYF. The CDR3 DNA sequence: TGTGCCAGCAGTGACAGCCATCCGGAGACCCAGTACTTC.

This clonotype was seen repeatedly, ten times or more. This sequence joins TRBV6-1 and TRBJ1-2, with D unresolved. Trimming removed 8 bases at V and 0 bases at J, with 13 bases between. CDR3 length: 14 residues. The V gene's germline CDR1 is MNHNS and CDR2 SASEGT. CDR3 sequence: CASSWQATNYGYTF. Written as DNA, the CDR3 is TGTGCCAGCTCGTGGCAGGCCACTAACTATGGCTACACCTTC.

This clonotype was recorded at least ten times. This chain links TRBV18 with TRBJ1-4, with 10 bases identical to TRBD1. Germline-derived CDR1 and CDR2 are KGHSH and LQKENI. V was clipped by 1 base and J by 8 bases; unmatched bases: 7. This CDR3 comprises 16 residues. The CDR3 reads CASSPRPGQGREKLFF. The DNA for the CDR3 is TGTGCCAGCTCACCACGACCGGGACAGGGGAGAGAAAAACTGTTTTTT.

Remarks on this clonotype: This may be a read error: a much more frequent sequence differs by one nucleotide. This chain uses TRBV28 with TRBJ2-2; a possible D gene is TRBD2 (7 bases). The CDR3 runs to 15 residues. Germline CDR1 is MDHEN and CDR2 is SYDVKM. The CDR3 nucleotides are TGTGCCAGCAGTTTGGGGGGGGCGAACGCCGGGGAGCTGTTTTTT. This sequence encodes CASSLGGANAGELFF.

The sample holds many counts of this clonotype. This chain uses TRBV12-3 or TRBV12-4 with TRBJ1-1; a weak D match, TRBD1 (5 bases). With 2 bases removed from V and 5 bases from J, the gap between germline ends came to 9 bases. There are 13 residues in the CDR3. The CDR3 nucleotides are TGTGCCAGCAGTTTACGGCAGGGTACTGAAGCTTTCTTT. Protein: CASSLRQGTEAFF.

CDR3 loop: CAAGRGGEEKLFF. In DNA, the CDR3 is TGTGCCGCCGGACGGGGGGGGGAAGAAAAACTGTTTTTT. J is TRBJ1-4 and V is TRBV28; possibly TRBD1 for D (5 bases). The V and J ends lost 11 bases and 8 bases respectively, with 18 bases between them. CDR1 is MDHEN, CDR2 SYDVKM, per germline. The CDR3 sequence is 13 residues long.

This clonotype was recorded many times. The chain carries TRBV5-1 and TRBJ1-4; the match to TRBD1 covers 9 bases. After removal of 4 bases from V and 8 bases from J, the junction contained 3 bases not matched to a gene. Per germline, CDR1 SGHRS and CDR2 YFSETQ. CDR3 length equals 13 residues. The CDR3 DNA reads TGCGCCAGCAGCGGACAGGGGAGGGAAAAACTGTTTTTT. Amino acids: CASSGQGREKLFF.

There are many counts of this clonotype. The J gene is TRBJ2-2, the V gene TRBV24-1, with 9 positions matching TRBD1. V lost 3 bases, J lost 9 bases, and 4 bases stayed unmatched. This CDR3 is 14 amino acids long. CDR1 is KGHDR, CDR2 SFDVKD, per germline. CDR3 amino acids: CATSDPQGARELFF. CDR3 DNA sequence: TGTGCCACCAGTGATCCACAGGGGGCACGGGAGCTGTTTTTT.

The V call is TRBV27, the J call TRBJ2-2; 9 positions match TRBD1. The CDR3 extends over 17 amino acids. The J segment lost 1 base and the V segment lost 2 bases, leaving 5 bases of the junction unmatched. CDR1 MNHEY and CDR2 SMNVEV come from the germline V gene (reference sequence). In nucleotides, the CDR3 is TGTGCCAGCAGTTTAGAAGGGACAGGGTTGAACACCGGGGAGCTGTTTTTT. Its translation: CASSLEGTGLNTGELFF.

This clonotype has a count of ten or more. The chain carries TRBV6-1 and TRBJ2-1; either TRBD1 or TRBD2 may fit D (5 bases each). This CDR3 comprises 16 residues. From germline, CDR1 is MNHNS and CDR2 SASEGT. Trimming pared 3 bases from V and 4 bases from J, leaving 16 bases between. The CDR3 here is CASSEERGTEYNEQFF. The CDR3, as DNA: TGTGCCAGCAGTGAGGAGAGAGGGACGGAGTACAATGAGCAGTTCTTC.

This clonotype was counted many times. The rearrangement uses TRBV6-2 or TRBV6-3 and TRBJ2-5; 8 bases are a match to TRBD1. The J segment lost 4 bases and the V segment lost 7 bases, leaving 14 bases of the junction unmatched. The germline CDR1 and CDR2 sequences are MNHEY and SVGEGT. The CDR3 is 16 residues long. The CDR3 spells CASTQGTGPIVETQYF. In nucleotides, the CDR3 is TGTGCCAGCACCCAAGGGACAGGCCCTATAGTAGAGACCCAGTACTTC.

The CDR3 nucleotides read TGTGCCTGGGGGGGGAGTAACACTGAAGCTTTCTTT. Protein sequence: CAWGGSNTEAFF. The chain employs TRBV30 and TRBJ1-1, with D possibly being TRBD1 (5 bases). Trimming stripped 5 bases from V and 2 bases from J, with 9 bases between. Per germline, CDR1 GTSNPN and CDR2 SVGIG (reference sequence). CDR3 length: 12 residues.

This clonotype was seen at least ten times. The CDR3 bases are TGTGCCAGGGGGTTAAATACAGTCTCTGGGGCCAACGTCCTGACTTTC. Amino acid sequence: CARGLNTVSGANVLTF. The chain combines TRBV12-3 or TRBV12-4 with TRBJ2-6; D gene uncertain. The CDR3 is made up of 16 amino acids. V was trimmed by 9 bases and J by 0 bases, leaving 15 bases between them.

This clonotype was recorded at least ten times. CDR3 protein: CASSDQGYGYTF. The DNA for the CDR3 is TGTGCCAGCAGCGACCAGGGCTATGGCTACACCTTC. The chain carries TRBV7-9 and TRBJ1-2, with D possibly matching TRBD1 (5 bases). V was clipped by 5 bases and J by 4 bases, with 8 bases between them. The CDR3 runs 12 residues. CDR1 is SEHNR and CDR2 is FQNEAQ in the germline V gene (reference sequence).

This clonotype was seen ten or more times. The V call is TRBV27, the J call TRBJ1-5; D ambiguous. The CDR3 has 15 amino acids. Looked up from germline, CDR1 is MNHEY and CDR2 is SMNVEV (reference sequence). With 2 bases removed from V and 3 bases from J, the gap between germline ends came to 11 bases. The CDR3 loop is CASSLKYPYNQPQHF. DNA of the CDR3: TGTGCCAGCAGTTTAAAATATCCCTACAATCAGCCCCAGCATTTT.

This clonotype was observed many times. V gene TRBV7-2 combines with J gene TRBJ2-7; D is uncertain. This CDR3 contains 11 residues. Between the trimmed V and J ends, which lost 7 bases and 7 bases, there was a span of 11 bases. Germline loops: CDR1 SGHTA, CDR2 FQGNSA. CDR3 amino acids: CASTRALEQYF. The CDR3 coding sequence is TGTGCCAGCACCCGAGCGTTGGAGCAGTACTTC.

Ten or more counts support this clonotype. This chain connects TRBV12-3 or TRBV12-4 to TRBJ1-2, with D perhaps TRBD1 (5 bases). V lost 2 bases and J 13 bases, leaving 17 bases between the germline ends. The CDR3 length is 13 residues. The CDR3 reads CASSLLGSRGGTF. The CDR3 DNA follows: TGTGCCAGCAGTTTACTCGGGAGTAGGGGCGGCACCTTC.

This clonotype was recorded a few times. This chain connects TRBV28 to TRBJ1-4; D remains ambiguous. V was cut by 4 bases and J by 10 bases, with 13 bases left in between. The CDR3 is made up of 13 amino acids. Looked up from germline, CDR1 is MDHEN and CDR2 is SYDVKM. The CDR3 DNA reads TGTGCCAGCAGTTCCTCGACAAGTGGAAAACTGTTTTTT. As protein: CASSSSTSGKLFF.

This clonotype was picked up many times. The chain uses TRBV7-2 and TRBJ1-5; D uncertain. V dropped 11 bases and J dropped 0 bases, with 11 bases sitting between them. The CDR3 spans 13 residues. CDR1 is SGHTA, CDR2 FQGNSA, per germline. CDR3 coding DNA: TGTGCCGCAGGCGGTGATAGCAATCAGCCCCAGCATTTT. It codes for CAAGGDSNQPQHF.

This chain uses TRBV9 with TRBJ1-2; D perhaps matches TRBD1 (6 bases). The CDR3 has 12 amino acids. CDR1 SGDLS and CDR2 YYNGEE come from the germline V gene. Trimming left V 4 bases short and J 6 bases short, with 10 bases between. The CDR3 loop is CASSQGGHGYTF. DNA of the CDR3: TGTGCCAGCAGCCAAGGGGGACATGGCTACACCTTC.

This clonotype was seen at least ten times. The chain carries TRBV18 and TRBJ2-5, with a tentative D call TRBD1 (5 bases). Germline values: CDR1 KGHSH, CDR2 LQKENI. V was cut by 2 bases and J by 2 bases, with 15 bases left in between. This CDR3 contains 16 residues. The CDR3 reads CASSPSPGGAQETQYF. The CDR3 nucleotides are TGTGCCAGCTCACCATCGCCAGGTGGGGCACAAGAGACCCAGTACTTC.

In regard to this clonotype: This may stem from a read error, because a much larger clone lies one nucleotide away. It is unclear where the CDR3 begins or ends on the DNA, so no DNA is shown, and the CDR3 is as TCRdb lists it. The chain links TRBV10-3 to TRBJ1-1; the listed D gene, TRBD1, was not tested against the DNA. With termini counted, the CDR3 has 13 amino acids. Germline values: CDR1 ENHRY, CDR2 SYGVKD. The CDR3 sequence is CAIGVGQGSEALF.

This clonotype was detected a few times. The V and J genes are TRBV7-9 and TRBJ1-1; D gene uncertain. The CDR3 runs 12 residues. V was shortened by 5 bases and J by 6 bases, with 10 bases between the two germline ends. Germline V gives CDR1 SEHNR, CDR2 FQNEAQ (reference sequence). The CDR3 DNA reads as TGTGCCAGCAGCCCCCCGGTCCCTGAAGCTTTCTTT. This translates into CASSPPVPEAFF.